This T cell receptor beta chain was captured by sequencing in a study of T cells in narcolepsy. Study in general: Enrolled donors included narcolepsy type 1 or type 2 patients and healthy controls.

Study-wide points: Some memory CD4+ repertoires had no autoreactive clone sequences.

V was cut by 6 bases and J by 0 bases, with 15 bases left in between. The length of the CDR3 is 16 residues. Germline V CDR1 and CDR2: MNHNY, SVGAGI (reference sequence). Details on this clone: Its antigen is as yet unknown.

Profiling relied on immunoSEQ multiplex PCR, and the TCRdb table lists in-frame clones only, not all of them. The table lists 24,000 or so clones, roughly four fifths of them singletons. The sequencing sample was made of CD45RA- memory CD4+ T cells from PBMCs. The receptor comes from a human donor with narcolepsy. V usage is TRBV6-6 and J usage is TRBJ1-5; weak D call: TRBD1 (5 bases). CDR3 in DNA: TGTGCCAGCAGAACCGACAGCAAACATAGCAATCAGCCCCAGCATTTT. Translated, it gives CASRTDSKHSNQPQHF.